The clone carrying this T cell receptor beta chain was counted many times. Its specificity is not known. The data are from a study of T-cell memory formation after mild COVID-19. Study-wide results and caveats: CD4/CD8 balance characterized clones contracting day 15 to 85, and CD4+ skew characterized later expanders. Nothing confirmed that second-wave clones peaking on day 37 were specific for SARS-CoV-2.

TCRalpha and TCRbeta libraries used 5'RACE with constant-segment primers and UMIs. TCRdb called the 5' RACE reads again in MiXCR, with one record for every CDR3 protein. The sample consists of 450,000 to 650,000 distinct CDR3 sequences, more than 15% of them appearing once. CDR1 is SGHRS, CDR2 YFSETQ, per germline. This CDR3 is 16 amino acids long. Trimming at V came to 4 bases and at J to 5 bases, leaving 13 bases not matched to a gene. Material: PBMCs or a T cell subset sorted from them (not recorded which). V gene TRBV5-1 combines with J gene TRBJ2-5; 8 bases are a match to TRBD2. The TCR was taken from an adult woman who had mild COVID-19 (a few samples of this study predate the infection). Cell type and time point are not known. The CDR3 region is CASSPTGAGGPETQYF. The CDR3 coding sequence is TGCGCCAGCAGCCCTACTGGGGCGGGGGGCCCCGAGACCCAGTACTTC.